The 25 T cell receptor beta chains below come from one sample, sequenced in a study of cytomegalovirus exposure and HLA in healthy donors. The PCR employed 60 Vbeta primers together with 13 Jbeta primers. The repertoire was sequenced with immunoSEQ multiplex PCR; TCRdb's copy has only in-frame clones and lacks some. This table holds about 160,000 clones, less than 90% found once. Sequenced input: PBMCs. The receptors originated from a man younger than 30 in good health and CMV-seronegative.

The chain carries TRBV5-1 and TRBJ2-7; TRBD2 matches 11 bases. The CDR3 has 14 amino acids. Losses at the gene ends were 1 base for V and 3 bases for J; bases not matched to a gene: 0. Germline V gene data show CDR1 as SGHRS and CDR2 as YFSETQ. The CDR3 DNA is TGCGCCAGCAGCTTGACTAGCGGGAGCTACGAGCAGTACTTC. It codes for CASSLTSGSYEQYF.

This chain links TRBV25-1 with TRBJ2-3; tentatively, D is TRBD2 (6 bases). Germline values: CDR1 MGHDK, CDR2 SYGVNS. Trimming cost V 6 bases and J 2 bases, with 15 bases left between them. The CDR3 contains 15 residues. This chain's CDR3 is CASSTLAYDTDTQYF. In DNA, the CDR3 is TGTGCCAGCAGCACACTAGCATACGACACAGATACGCAGTATTTT.

This clone was picked up one time. The chain joins TRBV7-3 to TRBJ2-5; 7 bases line up with TRBD1. TRBJ2-7 explains the end of the DNA better; the J call may be wrong. Germline values: CDR1 SGHTA, CDR2 FQGTGA. This CDR3 comprises 15 residues. CDR3 in amino acids: CASSLTGGILYEQYF. For the CDR3, the DNA is TGTGCCAGCAGCTTAACAGGGGGCATACTATACGAGCAGTACTTC.

The chain links TRBV6-1 to TRBJ1-1, with no clear D. Germline assignment: CDR1 MNHNS and CDR2 SASEGT. The length of the CDR3 is 11 residues. The V and J ends lost 1 base and 7 bases respectively, with 4 bases between them. CDR3 amino acids: CASSEGDEAFF. The DNA for the CDR3 is TGTGCCAGCAGTGAAGGCGATGAAGCTTTCTTT.

The chain employs TRBV5-4 and TRBJ2-7, with D uncertain. The V gene's germline CDR1 is SGHNT and CDR2 YYREEE (reference sequence). This CDR3 is 12 amino acids long. Deletions cut 4 bases from V and 0 bases from J, with 5 bases between. The CDR3 nucleotides are TGTGCCAGCAGCCCCTCCTCCTACGAGCAGTACTTC. Amino acid sequence: CASSPSSYEQYF.

The rearrangement joins TRBV6-5 to TRBJ2-2; 7 positions agree with TRBD1. There are 15 residues in the CDR3. V shed 6 bases and J 3 bases; nucleotides not matched to a gene: 7. CDR1 and CDR2 (germline): MNHEY, SVGAGI. The CDR3 nucleotides are TGTGCCAGCAGCATACAGGGGCCGCACACCGGGGAGCTGTTTTTT. It specifies CASSIQGPHTGELFF.

The chain employs TRBV9 and TRBJ1-3; no definite D call. Germline CDR1 and CDR2: SGDLS and YYNGEE. V was pared by 4 bases and J by 0 bases, with 11 bases between. This CDR3 has 15 amino acids. This CDR3 reads CASSPWPSSGNTIYF. The CDR3 bases are TGTGCCAGCAGCCCTTGGCCCAGCTCTGGAAACACCATATATTTT.

This sequence joins TRBV6-5 and TRBJ1-1; D might be TRBD1 (6 bases). V lost 6 bases and J 1 base, leaving 12 bases between the germline ends. The CDR3 consists of 14 residues. From germline, CDR1 is MNHEY and CDR2 SVGAGI. This chain's CDR3 is CASSPDRRNTEAFF. The CDR3 nucleotides are TGTGCCAGCAGCCCGGACAGACGGAACACTGAAGCTTTCTTT.

The chain carries TRBV4-3 and TRBJ2-7; 10 positions match TRBD1. Trimming took 4 bases from V and 2 from J; bases not matched to a gene: 14. Per germline, CDR1 LGHNA and CDR2 YSLEER. The CDR3 covers 18 residues. CDR3 loop: CASSPRTGGPGEAYEQYF. CDR3 DNA sequence: TGCGCCAGCAGCCCCCGGACAGGGGGACCTGGCGAGGCCTACGAGCAGTACTTC.

The CDR3 loop is CASSGGPQTGQPQHF. CDR3 in DNA: TGTGCCAGCAGTGGTGGGCCCCAGACGGGACAGCCCCAGCATTTT. The gene calls are TRBV6-1 and TRBJ1-5; D remains unclear. There are 15 residues in the CDR3. Trimming removed 4 bases from V and 7 bases from J, with 17 bases in between. Germline CDR1 is MNHNS and CDR2 is SASEGT.

V usage is TRBV6-6 and J usage is TRBJ1-5; 8 bases agree with TRBD1. Germline V lookup: CDR1 MNHNY, CDR2 SVGAGI (reference sequence). This CDR3 region has 15 residues. Trimming took 2 bases from V and 5 from J; bases not matched to a gene: 5. CDR3 nucleotides: TGTGCCAGCAGTTACCCCGACAGGGGAGATCAGCCCCAGCATTTT. The encoded protein is CASSYPDRGDQPQHF.

CDR3 sequence (DNA): TGTGCCATCAGCCGGACAGGGGTAGCTAATTCACCCCTCCACTTT. Its protein is CAISRTGVANSPLHF. The gene calls are TRBV10-3 and TRBJ1-6; 9 bases line up with TRBD1. Germline V gene lookup returns CDR1 ENHRY and CDR2 SYGVKD. The CDR3 runs 15 residues. V shed 6 bases and J 6 bases; nucleotides not matched to a gene: 6.

V is TRBV9 and J is TRBJ2-7; 8 bases fit TRBD1. The CDR3 length is 15 residues. The V segment lost 2 bases and the J segment 0 bases; nucleotides outside the gene matches: 4. CDR1 SGDLS and CDR2 YYNGEE come from the germline V gene. CDR3 in DNA: TGTGCCAGCAGCGTGGGACAGGCGTTCTCCTACGAGCAGTACTTC. This encodes CASSVGQAFSYEQYF.

The rearrangement uses TRBV28 and TRBJ1-2; D is unresolved. V was shortened by 6 bases and J by 12 bases, with 14 bases between the two germline ends. Germline assignment: CDR1 MDHEN and CDR2 SYDVKM. This CDR3 spans 11 amino acids. CDR3 protein: CASRRATRNTF. The CDR3 bases are TGTGCCAGCAGGCGGGCGACGAGAAACACCTTC.

This chain joins TRBV27 and TRBJ2-7; D unresolved. The CDR3 is 15 residues long. The V end was cut by 6 bases, the J end by 2 bases, with 17 bases between. The V gene's germline CDR1 is MNHEY and CDR2 SMNVEV (reference sequence). The CDR3 bases are TGTGCCAGCAGCCCAACGCCGGGTCCAGCCTACGAGCAGTACTTC. It encodes CASSPTPGPAYEQYF.

The count of this clone is one. The junction and the germline gene differ at one end; a read error may be behind it. The chain couples TRBV7-7 to TRBJ2-1, with D perhaps matching TRBD2 (5 bases). Germline V gives CDR1 SSHAT, CDR2 FNYEAQ (reference sequence). CDR3 size: 16 residues. The CDR3 DNA reads as TGTGCTAGCAGCTTAGCGCTGAGACACCCCTACAATGAGCAGTTCTTC. Protein sequence: CASSLALRHPYNEQFF.

This clone showed up just once. The V gene is TRBV6-6, the J gene TRBJ2-5; 10 positions match TRBD1. This CDR3 is built from 16 residues. CDR1 and CDR2 (germline): MNHNY, SVGAGI (reference sequence). V gave up 8 bases and J gave up 2 bases; unmatched junction bases: 11. The CDR3 region is CASGTPGQGTQETQYF. CDR3 sequence (DNA): TGTGCCAGCGGAACCCCGGGACAGGGGACTCAAGAGACCCAGTACTTC.

The J gene is TRBJ1-6, the V gene TRBV5-1, with 9 nucleotides matching TRBD1. After removal of 0 bases from V and 6 bases from J, the junction contained 1 base not matched to a gene. Looked up from germline, CDR1 is SGHRS and CDR2 is YFSETQ. The CDR3 is made up of 15 amino acids. CDR3 DNA sequence: TGCGCCAGCAGCTTGGGGGACAGGGCTAATTCACCCCTCCACTTT. It codes for CASSLGDRANSPLHF.

This clone was seen more than once but under ten times. The chain carries TRBV4-3 and TRBJ2-7; D is ambiguous. The V and J ends lost 0 bases and 3 bases respectively, with 18 bases between them. CDR1 and CDR2 from the germline V gene are LGHNA and YSLEER. The CDR3 has 17 residues. CDR3 nucleotides: TGCGCCAGCAGCCAAGATTACGCGGCGTCCCACGACTACGAGCAGTACTTC. Its protein is CASSQDYAASHDYEQYF.

V usage is TRBV10-2 and J usage is TRBJ2-6; D may be TRBD1 (6 bases). The V gene's germline CDR1 is WSHSY and CDR2 SAAADI. This CDR3 contains 17 residues. Between the trimmed V and J ends, which lost 3 bases and 4 bases, there was a span of 16 bases. CDR3 DNA: TGCGCCAGCAGTGATTGGGGCCAGGGGTTCGGGGCCAACGTCCTGACTTTC. Translating gives CASSDWGQGFGANVLTF.

This sequence joins TRBV15 and TRBJ2-1, with 10 bases matching TRBD2. CDR1 LNHNV and CDR2 YYDKDF come from the germline V gene (reference sequence). This CDR3 contains 17 residues. V dropped 0 bases and J dropped 5; count of bases not matched to a gene: 7. CDR3 protein: CATSRESSGSINNEQFF. CDR3 DNA sequence: TGTGCCACCAGCAGAGAATCTAGCGGGAGCATAAACAATGAGCAGTTCTTC.

The chain has TRBV7-3 and TRBJ2-1, with 8 bases lining up with TRBD2. The germline gives CDR1 SGHTA, CDR2 FQGTGA. This CDR3 region has 14 residues. Trimming cost V 5 bases and J 7 bases; bases outside gene matches: 7. The CDR3 sequence is CASSLSGINNEQFF. The CDR3 bases are TGTGCCAGCAGCCTTAGCGGGATTAATAATGAGCAGTTCTTC.

This chain links TRBV11-1 with TRBJ2-1; 12 bases match TRBD2. CDR3 length: 13 amino acids. With 3 bases clipped from V and 10 bases from J, the junction kept 1 base outside the gene matches. In germline, CDR1 is SGHAT, CDR2 FQDESV (reference sequence). CDR3 in DNA: TGTGCCAGCAGCTTCGGACTAGCGGGAGAGCAGTTCTTC. Protein product: CASSFGLAGEQFF.

This chain links TRBV4-1 with TRBJ2-3; 10 nucleotides match TRBD2. The CDR3 contains 18 residues. The junction had 13 bases not matched to a gene; V was cut back by 3 bases and J by 4 bases. CDR1 MGHRA and CDR2 YSYEKL come from the germline V gene. In nucleotides, the CDR3 is TGCGCCAGCAGCCACCACTCTCCCAGCGGGGGGGCAGCAGATACGCAGTATTTT. Amino acid sequence: CASSHHSPSGGAADTQYF.

The V gene is TRBV5-1, the J gene TRBJ2-7; 7 bases fit TRBD1. CDR1 and CDR2 from the germline V gene are SGHRS and YFSETQ. Trimming cost V 4 bases and J 6 bases; bases outside gene matches: 4. The CDR3 is 12 residues long. In nucleotides, the CDR3 is TGCGCCAGCAGCCCAGACAGGGCCGAGCAGTACTTC. This gives the protein CASSPDRAEQYF. The full variable domain, rest sourced from reference TRBV5-1 and TRBJ2-7, is KAGVTQTPRYLIKTRGQQVTLSCSPISGHRSVSWYQQTPGQGLQFLFEYFSETQRNKGNFPGRFSGRQFSNSRSEMNVSTLELGDSALYLCASSPDRAEQYFGPGTRLTVT.